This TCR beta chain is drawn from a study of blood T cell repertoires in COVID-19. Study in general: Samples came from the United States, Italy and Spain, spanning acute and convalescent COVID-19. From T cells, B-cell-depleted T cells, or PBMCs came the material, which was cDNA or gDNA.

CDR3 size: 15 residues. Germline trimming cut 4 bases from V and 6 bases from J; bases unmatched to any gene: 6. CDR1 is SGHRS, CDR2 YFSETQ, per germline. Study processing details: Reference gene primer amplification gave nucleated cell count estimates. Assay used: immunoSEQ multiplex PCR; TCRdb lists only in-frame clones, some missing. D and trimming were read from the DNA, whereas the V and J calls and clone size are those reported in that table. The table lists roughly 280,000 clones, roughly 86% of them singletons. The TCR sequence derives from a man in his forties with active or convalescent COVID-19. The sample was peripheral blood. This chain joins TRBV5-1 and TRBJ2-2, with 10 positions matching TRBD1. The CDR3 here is CASSRGDRGAGELFF. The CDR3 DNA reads TGCGCCAGCAGCCGAGGGGACAGGGGCGCCGGGGAGCTGTTTTTT.